This T cell receptor beta chain came from a study of T cell repertoires in cytomegalovirus infection. Whole-study context: Newly reported HLA-C-restricted and thoroughly characterized HLA-B-restricted CMV epitopes were employed. Matching HLA type, along with CMV infection, was indicated by public TCR beta signatures. Study findings and constraints: HLA-C-restricted CMV clonotypes gave the most frequent clonotype in two of eight donors.

A single record per CDR3 protein comes from TCRdb applying MiXCR to the reads. In the table there are some 480,000 distinct CDR3 sequences, 25% to 35% of which are singletons. This CDR3 comprises 13 residues. CDR1 is MGHDK and CDR2 is SYGVNS in the germline V gene. The V and J ends lost 8 bases and 0 bases respectively, with 10 bases between them. Turning to this clonotype: The antigen is not known.

Sequences were derived from cultured PBMCs, sampled from culture after CMV antigen stimulation. The V call is TRBV25-1, the J call TRBJ1-1; D not resolved. The TCR was taken from a human donor in good health (CMV status not recorded). Some clones in this sample may be carry-over from other donors' samples. The CDR3: CASPPGLNTEAFF. The CDR3 coding sequence is TGTGCCAGCCCCCCGGGCCTGAACACTGAAGCTTTCTTT.